This T cell receptor beta chain is drawn from a study of human T cells and chemical hapten exposure. Whole-study findings and limits: Counts of TCRs above 1 in 1000 frequency stayed unchanged with DPC sensitization.

TCRdb analysed the 5' RACE reads with MiXCR anew, one entry per CDR3 protein. The data contain 110,000 to 150,000 distinct CDR3 sequences, 3.5% to 5% of them singletons. Unfractionated whole blood was the source of the extracted total RNA. Deletions cut 6 bases from V and 3 bases from J, with 13 bases between. Germline V CDR1 and CDR2: SGHTA, FQGNSA. The CDR3 sequence is 14 residues long. This clonotype was counted ten times or more. The antigen remains undetermined. J is TRBJ2-3 and V is TRBV7-2; D ambiguous. This receptor was identified in a female donor in good health. In DNA, the CDR3 is TGTGCCAGCAGTCCGACACAAATAACAGATACGCAGTATTTT. Encoded protein: CASSPTQITDTQYF.